The 32 T cell receptor beta chains listed next were all sequenced from one sample in a study of shared clonotypes between healthy human individuals. Data came from immunoSEQ multiplex PCR; TCRdb stores just in-frame clones and leaves some out. The sample holds 500,000 to 550,000 clones, 90% to 97% seen once. Sequenced sample: naive CD4+ T cells sorted from blood. Subset in this sample: CD45RA+ positively selected. The receptors shown here come from a woman in her thirties in good health.

The chain couples TRBV28 to TRBJ2-7; 7 nucleotides align to TRBD1. The CDR3 has 14 residues. The V segment lost 6 bases and the J segment 2 bases; nucleotides outside the gene matches: 7. Germline lookup yields CDR1 MDHEN and CDR2 SYDVKM. CDR3 sequence reads: CASRQTGLAYEQYF. CDR3 DNA sequence: TGTGCCAGCAGACAGACAGGGCTAGCCTACGAGCAGTACTTC.

This chain joins TRBV5-4 and TRBJ2-7, with D possibly being TRBD1 (7 bases). The CDR3 is 13 residues long. Germline assignment: CDR1 SGHNT and CDR2 YYREEE (reference sequence). The V and J ends lost 5 bases and 4 bases respectively, with 13 bases between them. The CDR3 region has the DNA TGTGCCAGCAGGAACCAGGGGGGTTACGAGCAGTACTTC. This sequence encodes CASRNQGGYEQYF.

This clone was picked up one time. This chain connects TRBV19 to TRBJ2-7; 7 bases align to TRBD1. This CDR3 is 15 amino acids long. The V segment lost 6 bases and the J segment 2 bases; nucleotides outside the gene matches: 10. Germline values: CDR1 LNHDA, CDR2 SQIVND (reference sequence). The CDR3 region is CASRPNYRGTYEQYF. In DNA, the CDR3 is TGTGCCAGTAGGCCGAACTACAGGGGAACCTACGAGCAGTACTTC.

This CDR3 reads CAWRGLPQETQYF. The CDR3 nucleotides are TGTGCCTGGCGGGGCCTCCCCCAAGAGACCCAGTACTTC. This chain joins TRBV30 and TRBJ2-5, with D perhaps being TRBD1 or TRBD2 (5 bases each). Germline values: CDR1 GTSNPN, CDR2 SVGIG (reference sequence). The ends were cut back, 5 bases at V and 1 base at J, with 11 bases in the middle. CDR3 length equals 13 residues.

The rearrangement links TRBV19 to TRBJ2-7; D possibly corresponds to TRBD1 (5 bases). The length of the CDR3 is 12 residues. Germline V lookup: CDR1 LNHDA, CDR2 SQIVND (reference sequence). V dropped 9 bases and J dropped 5 bases, with 14 bases sitting between them. CDR3 amino acids: CASEVCRDEQYF. CDR3 nucleotide sequence: TGTGCCAGCGAAGTATGCAGGGACGAGCAGTACTTC. The full variable domain, its missing parts supplied by reference TRBV19 and TRBJ2-7, is DGGITQSPKYLFRKEGQNVTLSCEQNLNHDAMYWYRQDPGQGLRLIYYSQIVNDFQKGDIAEGYSVSREKKESFPLTVTSAQKNPTAFYLCASEVCRDEQYFGPGTRLTVT.

The genes are TRBV11-1 and TRBJ2-3, with TRBD2 as a possible D gene (6 bases). V gave up 3 bases and J gave up 1 base, with 8 bases separating them. The CDR3 is 14 residues long. Germline V gene lookup returns CDR1 SGHAT and CDR2 FQDESV (reference sequence). This chain's CDR3 is CASSFKRGTDTQYF. The DNA of the CDR3 is TGTGCCAGCAGCTTCAAGCGGGGCACAGATACGCAGTATTTT.

This chain joins TRBV2 and TRBJ1-1; the match to TRBD1 covers 9 bases. Germline V gene sequence: CDR1 SNHLY, CDR2 FYNNEI. The CDR3 consists of 14 residues. Unmatched junction bases numbered 5, after V lost 6 bases and J lost 3 bases. The CDR3 sequence is CASSLQGADTEAFF. CDR3 nucleotides: TGTGCCAGCAGCCTACAGGGGGCTGACACTGAAGCTTTCTTT. Drawing the rest from reference TRBV2 and TRBJ1-1, the complete variable domain is EPEVTQTPSHQVTQMGQEVILRCVPISNHLYFYWYRQILGQKVEFLVSFYNNEISEKSEIFDDQFSVERPDGSNFTLKIRSTKLEDSAMYFCASSLQGADTEAFFGQGTRLTVV.

The chain is built from TRBV18 and TRBJ1-5, with D perhaps matching TRBD1 (6 bases). The CDR3 contains 16 residues. CDR1 and CDR2 (germline): KGHSH, LQKENI. Trimming removed 3 bases from V and 3 bases from J, with 15 bases in between. The CDR3 sequence: CASSPEPQGNNQPQHF. The CDR3 DNA sequence: TGTGCCAGCTCACCGGAACCACAGGGAAACAATCAGCCCCAGCATTTT.

The V call is TRBV21-1, the J call TRBJ2-7; no check of the table's D call, TRBD2, against the DNA was made. TRBV21-1 is described as a pseudogene. CDR3 length equals 19 residues. In DNA form, the CDR3 reads TGTGCCAGCAGCAAAGCGCTTTCGGTAGCGGGAGAGCGGACCTACGAGCAGTACTTC. Its protein is CASSKALSVAGERTYEQYF.

The rearrangement links TRBV19 to TRBJ2-3; D unclear. The germline V and J ends were trimmed by 1 base and 3 bases, with 17 bases remaining between them. Per the germline V gene, CDR1 is LNHDA and CDR2 is SQIVND (reference sequence). The CDR3 consists of 17 residues. CDR3 protein: CASSIGGRTHLTDTQYF. The CDR3 coding sequence is TGTGCCAGTAGTATAGGTGGCCGGACCCACCTTACAGATACGCAGTATTTT.

The sample holds one count of this clone. This sequence joins TRBV4-1 and TRBJ2-7, with a tentative D call TRBD1 (5 bases). Germline lookup yields CDR1 MGHRA and CDR2 YSYEKL. The ends were cut back, 1 base at V and 3 bases at J, with 13 bases in the middle. This CDR3 comprises 15 residues. The CDR3 spells CASSQGQGSFYEQYF. The CDR3 DNA is TGCGCCAGCAGCCAAGGTCAGGGCTCCTTCTACGAGCAGTACTTC.

The chain carries TRBV15 and TRBJ2-2; 14 bases agree with TRBD2. Germline assignment: CDR1 LNHNV and CDR2 YYDKDF (reference sequence). The V segment lost 5 bases and the J segment 6 bases; nucleotides outside the gene matches: 11. The CDR3 totals 18 residues. The CDR3 sequence is CATSGLGLAGVRAGELFF. For the CDR3, the DNA is TGTGCCACCAGCGGCTTGGGACTAGCGGGAGTGCGGGCCGGGGAGCTGTTTTTT. Full variable domain (rest looked up from reference TRBV15 and TRBJ2-2): DAMVIQNPRYQVTQFGKPVTLSCSQTLNHNVMYWYQQKSSQAPKLLFHYYDKDFNNEADTPDNFQSRRPNTSFCFLDIRSPGLGDTAMYLCATSGLGLAGVRAGELFFGEGSRLTVL.

The count of this clone is one. The chain links TRBV28 to TRBJ1-1; no reliable D call. Deletions cut 3 bases from V and 1 base from J, with 9 bases between. CDR3 length equals 14 residues. CDR1 MDHEN and CDR2 SYDVKM come from the germline V gene. The CDR3 sequence is CASSLVIENTEAFF. DNA for the CDR3: TGTGCCAGCAGTTTGGTCATTGAGAACACTGAAGCTTTCTTT. Full variable domain (missing parts from reference TRBV28 and TRBJ1-1): DVKVTQSSRYLVKRTGEKVFLECVQDMDHENMFWYRQDPGLGLRLIYFSYDVKMKEKGDIPEGYSVSREKKERFSLILESASTNQTSMYLCASSLVIENTEAFFGQGTRLTVV.

The sample holds one count of this clone. CDR3 in amino acids: CASIRAPTEAFF. The CDR3 nucleotides read TGTGCCAGCATTCGGGCTCCCACTGAAGCTTTCTTT. The rearrangement uses TRBV28 and TRBJ1-1; D is ambiguous. Trimming left V 7 bases short and J 4 bases short, with 10 bases between. Germline V lookup: CDR1 MDHEN, CDR2 SYDVKM. This CDR3 comprises 12 residues.

V gene TRBV11-2 combines with J gene TRBJ2-4; D tentatively fits TRBD1 or TRBD2 (5 bases each). This CDR3 region has 16 residues. Germline V lookup: CDR1 SGHAT, CDR2 FQNNGV. Trimming took off 5 bases at V and 9 bases at J, with 23 bases between the two ends. CDR3 sequence reads: CASSPSGGGRESIQYF. DNA for the CDR3: TGTGCCAGCAGCCCCTCGGGTGGAGGCAGGGAAAGCATTCAGTACTTC.

The gene calls are TRBV18 and TRBJ2-7; 7 bases match TRBD1. The CDR3 runs 16 residues. In germline, CDR1 is KGHSH, CDR2 LQKENI. V trimming: 4 bases; J trimming: 0 bases; junction bases outside the gene matches: 9. CDR3 loop: CASSLPKTGSSYEQYF. CDR3 DNA: TGTGCCAGCTCACTCCCCAAGACAGGGAGCTCCTACGAGCAGTACTTC.

This chain links TRBV6-1 with TRBJ2-7; D gene unclear. Germline lookup yields CDR1 MNHNS and CDR2 SASEGT. CDR3 length equals 12 residues. Trimming left V 1 base short and J 2 bases short, with 3 bases between. The CDR3 sequence: CASSEVAYEQYF. The CDR3 bases are TGTGCCAGCAGTGAAGTGGCCTACGAGCAGTACTTC.

The chain recombines TRBV7-9 with TRBJ1-3, with D perhaps matching TRBD1 (6 bases). This CDR3 has 17 amino acids. V lost 1 base and J 3 bases, leaving 16 bases between the germline ends. Germline V gives CDR1 SEHNR, CDR2 FQNEAQ (reference sequence). CDR3 DNA: TGTGCCAGCAGCTTAGGGGCTGGGGGCGCTTTTGGAAACACCATATATTTT. Translated, it gives CASSLGAGGAFGNTIYF.

The chain combines TRBV28 with TRBJ2-5; 9 positions agree with TRBD1. Germline CDR1 is MDHEN and CDR2 is SYDVKM. The V gene end was trimmed by 2 bases and the J gene end by 5 bases; junction bases not matched to a gene: 6. This CDR3 contains 15 residues. Here the CDR3 reads CASSLRDRVLETQYF. CDR3 bases: TGTGCCAGCAGTTTACGGGACAGGGTATTGGAGACCCAGTACTTC.

The chain recombines TRBV5-1 with TRBJ2-5, with D perhaps TRBD1 (6 bases). The germline gives CDR1 SGHRS, CDR2 YFSETQ. Trimming left V 4 bases short and J 2 bases short, with 18 bases between. CDR3 size: 16 residues. In nucleotides, the CDR3 is TGCGCCAGCAGCCCGCAGCCGACAGGTTGGCAAGAGACCCAGTACTTC. This sequence encodes CASSPQPTGWQETQYF.

CDR3 nucleotides: TGTGCCAGCTTGCCCCTTTCGTCGAGCTCTGGAAACACCATATATTTT. Translation gives CASLPLSSSSGNTIYF. V and J are TRBV18 and TRBJ1-3, with D unclear. This CDR3 region has 16 residues. The V end lost 7 bases, the J end lost 0 bases, and 16 bases lay between the germline ends. Per germline, CDR1 KGHSH and CDR2 LQKENI.

CDR3 DNA sequence: TGTGCCAGTAATCAGGAGCAGGGTGGAGGCTACACCTTC. This gives the protein CASNQEQGGGYTF. The chain has TRBV19 and TRBJ1-2; TRBD1 might be the D (5 bases). The CDR3 sequence is 13 residues long. V dropped 7 bases and J dropped 8 bases, with 17 bases sitting between them. Germline V lookup: CDR1 LNHDA, CDR2 SQIVND (reference sequence).

The V and J genes are TRBV20-1 and TRBJ2-4; D is unresolved. V was pared by 6 bases and J by 6 bases, with 9 bases between. The germline V gene encodes CDR1 DFQATT and CDR2 SNEGSKA (reference sequence). CDR3 length: 11 residues. CDR3 DNA: TGCAGTGCCGATTATCGAAACATTCAGTACTTC. Protein sequence: CSADYRNIQYF.

The chain links TRBV9 to TRBJ2-1; the match to TRBD2 covers 12 bases. After removal of 4 bases from V and 4 bases from J, the junction contained 6 bases not matched to a gene. CDR1 and CDR2 (germline): SGDLS, YYNGEE. CDR3 length: 16 amino acids. Here the CDR3 DNA reads TGTGCCAGCAGCCCATGGACTAGCGGGATGTACAATGAGCAGTTCTTC. Translation gives CASSPWTSGMYNEQFF.

The J gene is TRBJ1-4, the V gene TRBV28; no reliable D call. V lost 6 bases, J lost 8 bases, and 13 bases lay in between. The CDR3 has 13 residues. The germline CDR1 and CDR2 sequences are MDHEN and SYDVKM. The CDR3 nucleotides are TGTGCCAGCAGACCAACCCCGGGAGAAAAACTGTTTTTT. It codes for CASRPTPGEKLFF.

The chain uses TRBV27 and TRBJ2-2, with 7 bases matching TRBD2. Losses at the gene ends were 2 bases for V and 3 bases for J; bases not matched to a gene: 9. Germline loops: CDR1 MNHEY, CDR2 SMNVEV (reference sequence). The CDR3 consists of 17 residues. The DNA for the CDR3 is TGTGCCAGCAGTTTAGAAGGGGCTAGCGGATACACCGGGGAGCTGTTTTTT. This translates into CASSLEGASGYTGELFF.

The chain has TRBV4-2 and TRBJ1-3, with no clear D. The CDR3 has 13 amino acids. The ends were cut back, 1 base at V and 4 bases at J, with 5 bases in the middle. CDR1 and CDR2 (germline): LGHNA, YNFKEQ. CDR3 coding DNA: TGTGCCAGCAGCCAAGTTCCGGGAAACACCATATATTTT. It encodes CASSQVPGNTIYF.

J is TRBJ2-5 and V is TRBV29-1; no clear D gene. The length of the CDR3 is 13 residues. Germline V lookup: CDR1 SQVTM, CDR2 ANQGSEA. V shed 1 base and J shed 0 bases, with 6 bases lying between them. The DNA of the CDR3 is TGCAGCGTTGAAGCTGATTACCAAGAGACCCAGTACTTC. It codes for CSVEADYQETQYF.

This rearrangement joins TRBV27 to TRBJ2-7, with D unresolved. In germline, CDR1 is MNHEY, CDR2 SMNVEV (reference sequence). This CDR3 spans 13 amino acids. V shed 6 bases and J shed 6 bases, with 15 bases lying between them. This CDR3 is CASSPSKVREQYF. CDR3 nucleotide sequence: TGTGCCAGCAGCCCGTCGAAGGTTCGCGAGCAGTACTTC.

This sequence joins TRBV19 and TRBJ2-5; 9 bases fit TRBD1. The J segment lost 3 bases and the V segment lost 8 bases, leaving 1 base of the junction unmatched. The CDR3 totals 12 residues. The germline CDR1 and CDR2 sequences are LNHDA and SQIVND (reference sequence). The CDR3 loop reads CASGDREETQYF. The CDR3 DNA follows: TGTGCCAGTGGGGACAGGGAAGAGACCCAGTACTTC.

This sequence joins TRBV6-6 and TRBJ2-1; 13 nucleotides match TRBD2. CDR3 length: 16 amino acids. The germline CDR1 and CDR2 sequences are MNHNY and SVGAGI (reference sequence). Germline trimming cut 5 bases from V and 8 bases from J; bases unmatched to any gene: 9. In DNA, the CDR3 is TGTGCCAGCAGTGGGACTAGCGGGATAGGCTCCTATGAGCAGTTCTTC. Its translation is CASSGTSGIGSYEQFF.

The rearrangement links TRBV15 to TRBJ2-4; D perhaps matches TRBD1 (5 bases). Trimming shortened V by 1 base and J by 0 bases, and 16 bases separated the two germline ends. The CDR3 has 18 residues. Germline V lookup: CDR1 LNHNV, CDR2 YYDKDF (reference sequence). As DNA, the CDR3 is TGTGCCACCAGCAGAGTCGTGACAGCTTCCCTAGCCAAAAACATTCAGTACTTC. Its protein is CATSRVVTASLAKNIQYF.